Listed below are T cell receptor beta chains from one sample, sequenced in a study of OX40 agonist ivuxolimab in advanced cancers. Generated by immunoSEQ multiplex PCR, the TCRdb table keeps only in-frame clones and is missing some. The sample shows about 100,000 clones, approximately 89% of them seen only once. The starting material was CD4+ or CD8+ T cells sorted from blood, obtained in a trial of the OX40 agonist ivuxolimab. Every receptor here comes from an adult with an advanced solid tumor such as melanoma, head and neck, liver or kidney cancer. Each CDR3 is given with its conserved first and last residue. A D gene is named only where the DNA matches it firmly. Where a row states a size, it is once, few, many or the class of an expanded clone; other rows omit it.

d_gene	v_gene	abundance	j_gene	CDR3aa	CDR3nt
NA	TRBV10-1	NA	TRBJ2-3	CASGSGTDTQYF	TGCGCCAGCGGGAGTGGGACAGATACGCAGTATTTT
TRBD1	TRBV6-5	NA	TRBJ2-2	CASKPGQGRAGELFF	TGTGCCAGCAAACCGGGACAGGGGCGCGCCGGGGAGCTGTTTTTT
NA	TRBV5-1	NA	TRBJ1-5	CASSPERNGPQHF	TGCGCCAGCAGCCCGGAAAGGAACGGGCCCCAGCATTTT
NA	TRBV18	NA	TRBJ2-5	CASSPPTNQETQYF	TGTGCCAGCTCACCACCGACAAATCAAGAGACCCAGTACTTC
NA	TRBV6-1	NA	TRBJ1-2	CASRARGYTF	TGTGCCAGCAGAGCGCGAGGCTACACCTTC
TRBD1	TRBV27	NA	TRBJ1-5	CASSSNYRGQPQHF	TGTGCCAGCAGTTCAAATTACAGGGGACAGCCCCAGCATTTT
NA	TRBV25-1	NA	TRBJ2-3	CASSQAKVITQYF	TGTGCCAGCAGCCAAGCTAAGGTCATAACGCAGTATTTT
NA	TRBV28	NA	TRBJ2-7	CAIASGSWSYEQYF	TGTGCCATCGCAAGCGGGTCTTGGTCCTACGAGCAGTACTTC
TRBD2	TRBV7-2	NA	TRBJ2-7	CASSLTGGINEQYF	TGTGCCAGCAGCTTAACGGGAGGGATAAACGAGCAGTACTTC
TRBD1	TRBV7-2	once	TRBJ2-1	CASDATGPYNEQFF	TGTGCCAGTGACGCGACAGGGCCCTACAATGAGCAGTTCTTC
NA	TRBV28	NA	TRBJ2-7	CASSLGIGYEQYF	TGTGCCAGCAGTTTAGGGATCGGTTACGAGCAGTACTTC
TRBD1	TRBV5-4	NA	TRBJ1-2	CASSYPHPGGGYTF	TGTGCCAGCAGCTACCCTCATCCAGGGGGTGGCTACACCTTC
NA	TRBV2	once	TRBJ2-1	CASGRVQVNNEQFF	TGTGCCAGCGGACGGGTACAGGTGAACAATGAGCAGTTCTTC
NA	TRBV9	NA	TRBJ2-3	CASSVGDWKRDTQYF	TGTGCCAGCAGCGTAGGGGACTGGAAACGAGATACGCAGTATTTT
NA	TRBV20-1	NA	TRBJ2-7	CSAYSDEQYF	TGCAGTGCTTACAGCGACGAGCAGTACTTC
NA	TRBV5-1	NA	TRBJ2-7	CASSFDEQYF	TGCGCCAGCAGCTTCGACGAGCAGTACTTC
TRBD1	TRBV6-5	NA	TRBJ1-1	CASSAQGTNTEAFF	TGTGCCAGCAGTGCACAGGGGACGAACACTGAAGCTTTCTTT
NA	TRBV7-2	NA	TRBJ2-5	CASSFLGPQETQYF	TGTGCCAGCAGCTTCTTGGGACCCCAAGAGACCCAGTACTTC
NA	TRBV7-2	NA	TRBJ2-3	CASSLQGPGTDTQYF	TGTGCCAGCAGCTTACAGGGCCCTGGTACAGATACGCAGTATTTT